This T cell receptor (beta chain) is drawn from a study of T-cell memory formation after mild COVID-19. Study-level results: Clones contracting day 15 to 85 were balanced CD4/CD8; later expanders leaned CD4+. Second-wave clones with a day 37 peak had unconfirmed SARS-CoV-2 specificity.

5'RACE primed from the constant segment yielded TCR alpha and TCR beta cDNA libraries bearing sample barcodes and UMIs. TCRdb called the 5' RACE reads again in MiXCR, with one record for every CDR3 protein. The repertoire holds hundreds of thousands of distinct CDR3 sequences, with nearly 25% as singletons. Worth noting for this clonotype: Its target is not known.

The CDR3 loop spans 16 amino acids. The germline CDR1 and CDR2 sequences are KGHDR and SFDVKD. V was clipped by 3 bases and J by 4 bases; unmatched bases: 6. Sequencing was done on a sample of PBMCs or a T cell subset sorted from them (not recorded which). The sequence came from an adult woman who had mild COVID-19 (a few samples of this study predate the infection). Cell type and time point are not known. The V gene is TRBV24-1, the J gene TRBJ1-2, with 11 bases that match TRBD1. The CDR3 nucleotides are TGTGCCACCAGTGATATAAACGGACAGGGGGCCTATGGCTACACCTTC. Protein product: CATSDINGQGAYGYTF.